This passage covers 13 T cell receptor beta chains from one sample sequenced in a study of PD-1 blockade in classical Hodgkin lymphoma. The table came from immunoSEQ multiplex PCR; TCRdb's copy has only in-frame clones and leaves some out. This table holds 100,000 to 120,000 clones, roughly nine tenths found once. Regarding time point: cycle 4 day 1 (C4D1), after around six weeks of nivolumab. Every patient experienced relapse after autologous stem cell transplantation, and brentuximab vedotin exposure varied. The source was peripheral blood mononuclear cells (PBMCs), collected before the fourth cycle of nivolumab. These receptors originate from a human donor with classical Hodgkin lymphoma.

This clone was observed once. The chain couples TRBV6-5 to TRBJ2-2; D is tentatively TRBD1 or TRBD2 (5 bases each). Per the germline V gene, CDR1 is MNHEY and CDR2 is SVGAGI. This CDR3 is 15 amino acids long. Trimming stripped 4 bases from V and 8 bases from J, with 17 bases between. The CDR3 protein is CASSFRDSRTGELFF. CDR3 DNA sequence: TGTGCCAGCAGTTTTCGGGATTCAAGGACAGGGGAGCTGTTTTTT.

The chain uses TRBV29-1 and TRBJ1-2; D perhaps matches TRBD1 (5 bases). Trimming cost V 7 bases and J 1 base, with 13 bases left between them. Germline loops: CDR1 SQVTM, CDR2 ANQGSEA. This CDR3 is built from 13 residues. CDR3 sequence reads: CSALREGNYGYTF. CDR3 sequence (DNA): TGCAGCGCTCTCAGGGAGGGTAACTATGGCTACACCTTC.

V and J are TRBV19 and TRBJ2-7; 7 bases fit TRBD2. V shed 6 bases and J 6 bases; nucleotides not matched to a gene: 11. The CDR3 has 14 residues. Germline CDR1 is LNHDA and CDR2 is SQIVND (reference sequence). The CDR3 region is CASSMGRSGGEQYF. The CDR3, as DNA: TGTGCCAGTAGCATGGGACGCTCGGGAGGCGAGCAGTACTTC.

For the CDR3, the DNA is TGTGCCTGGAAGATGGTAGGGGGACCTACCTACGAGCAGTACTTC. Translated: CAWKMVGGPTYEQYF. V usage is TRBV30 and J usage is TRBJ2-7; weak D call: TRBD1 (6 bases). CDR1 is GTSNPN, CDR2 SVGIG, per germline (reference sequence). The CDR3 totals 15 residues. Trimming shortened V by 4 bases and J by 2 bases, and 18 bases separated the two germline ends.

The V gene is TRBV4-2, the J gene TRBJ2-7; 7 nucleotides line up with TRBD2. The CDR3 runs 15 residues. Looked up from germline, CDR1 is LGHNA and CDR2 is YNFKEQ. V lost 0 bases to trimming and J lost 3 bases; unmatched junction nucleotides: 5. The CDR3 nucleotides read TGTGCCAGCAGCCAAGAGACTAGCAGAGACTACGAGCAGTACTTC. Its protein product is CASSQETSRDYEQYF.

V gene TRBV14 combines with J gene TRBJ2-1; 8 bases align to TRBD2. J lost 10 bases, V lost 4 bases, and 12 bases had no gene match. The CDR3 sequence is 15 residues long. Germline V gives CDR1 SGHDN, CDR2 FVKESK. The CDR3 DNA reads as TGTGCCAGCAGCCCGTTGAGCGGGAGCCAGGGGGAGCAGTTCTTC. Its protein is CASSPLSGSQGEQFF.

J is TRBJ1-2 and V is TRBV27, with 8 bases that match TRBD1. This CDR3 spans 15 amino acids. Per germline, CDR1 MNHEY and CDR2 SMNVEV (reference sequence). V lost 0 bases to trimming and J lost 6 bases; unmatched junction nucleotides: 6. The CDR3: CASSLSSQGANGYTF. The CDR3 DNA follows: TGTGCCAGCAGTTTATCGAGCCAGGGGGCTAATGGCTACACCTTC.

The gene calls are TRBV15 and TRBJ1-1; 7 bases fit TRBD1. CDR3 length: 16 residues. Germline V gives CDR1 LNHNV, CDR2 YYDKDF (reference sequence). V lost 2 bases, J lost 2 bases, and 8 bases stayed unmatched. As DNA, the CDR3 is TGTGCCACCAGCAGATCCAGACAGGGATTCAACACTGAAGCTTTCTTT. Its protein product is CATSRSRQGFNTEAFF.

The rearrangement links TRBV6-1 to TRBJ2-2, with no clear D. The CDR3 has 12 amino acids. CDR1 is MNHNS and CDR2 is SASEGT in the germline V gene. Trimming pared 7 bases from V and 5 bases from J, leaving 8 bases between. CDR3 sequence reads: CASTWITGELFF. Here the CDR3 DNA reads TGTGCCAGCACGTGGATTACCGGGGAGCTGTTTTTT.

The V call is TRBV11-2, the J call TRBJ1-1, with 8 bases lining up with TRBD1. The junction had 5 bases not matched to a gene; V was cut back by 5 bases and J by 3 bases. Germline loops: CDR1 SGHAT, CDR2 FQNNGV. CDR3 size: 14 residues. CDR3: CASSVDRVDTEAFF. The CDR3 bases are TGTGCCAGCAGCGTGGACAGGGTGGACACTGAAGCTTTCTTT.

A few counts support this clone. The chain uses TRBV10-1 and TRBJ2-7; perhaps TRBD2 as D (5 bases). Germline loops: CDR1 WNHNN, CDR2 SYGVQD (reference sequence). The CDR3 length is 15 residues. Trimming removed 0 bases from V and 5 bases from J, with 14 bases in between. CDR3 in amino acids: CASSESSLAVHEQYF. The CDR3 region has the DNA TGCGCCAGCAGTGAGTCAAGTCTAGCTGTCCACGAGCAGTACTTC.

This rearrangement joins TRBV9 to TRBJ2-2; TRBD1 is a possible D gene (5 bases). Germline-derived CDR1 and CDR2 are SGDLS and YYNGEE. The CDR3 length is 16 residues. Deletions cut 0 bases from V and 4 bases from J, with 13 bases between. The CDR3 sequence: CASSVGGRAVTGELFF. CDR3 sequence (DNA): TGTGCCAGCAGCGTAGGCGGCAGGGCGGTCACCGGGGAGCTGTTTTTT.

The rearrangement joins TRBV7-6 to TRBJ2-5, with a weak D call TRBD1 (6 bases). The CDR3 runs to 15 residues. Trimming removed 7 bases from V and 1 base from J, with 16 bases in between. Germline CDR1 reads SGHVS; CDR2 reads FNYEAQ. CDR3 nucleotides: TGTGCCAGCAAAAACCTCAGGGGCCGCCAAGAGACCCAGTACTTC. As protein: CASKNLRGRQETQYF.